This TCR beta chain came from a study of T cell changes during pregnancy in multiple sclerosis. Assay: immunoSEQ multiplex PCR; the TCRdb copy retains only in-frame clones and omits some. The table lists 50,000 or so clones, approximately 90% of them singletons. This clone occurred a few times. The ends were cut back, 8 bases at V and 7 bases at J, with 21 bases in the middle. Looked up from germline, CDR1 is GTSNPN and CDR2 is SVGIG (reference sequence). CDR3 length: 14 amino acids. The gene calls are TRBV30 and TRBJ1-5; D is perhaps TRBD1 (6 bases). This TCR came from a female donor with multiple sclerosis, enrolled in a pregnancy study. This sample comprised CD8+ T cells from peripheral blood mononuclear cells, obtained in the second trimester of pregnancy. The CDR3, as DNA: TGTGCCCGTACATTACAGGGTCCAGGACAGCCCCAGCATTTT. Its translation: CARTLQGPGQPQHF.